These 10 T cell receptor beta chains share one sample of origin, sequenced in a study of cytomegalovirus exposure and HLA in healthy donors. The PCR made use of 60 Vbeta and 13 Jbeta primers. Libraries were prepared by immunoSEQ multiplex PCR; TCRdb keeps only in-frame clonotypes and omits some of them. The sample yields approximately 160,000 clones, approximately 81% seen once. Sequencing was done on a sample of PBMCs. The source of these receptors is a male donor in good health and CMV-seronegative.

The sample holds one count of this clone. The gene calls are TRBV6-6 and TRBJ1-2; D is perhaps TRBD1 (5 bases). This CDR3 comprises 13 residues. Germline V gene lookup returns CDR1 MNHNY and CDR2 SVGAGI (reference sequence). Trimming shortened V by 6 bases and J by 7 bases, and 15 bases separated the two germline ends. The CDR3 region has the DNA TGTGCCAGCAGAAAGACAGACATCTCTGGCTACACCTTC. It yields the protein CASRKTDISGYTF.

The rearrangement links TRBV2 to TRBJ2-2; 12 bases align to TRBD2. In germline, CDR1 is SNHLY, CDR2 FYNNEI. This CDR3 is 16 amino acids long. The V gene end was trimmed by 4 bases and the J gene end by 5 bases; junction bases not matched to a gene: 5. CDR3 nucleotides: TGTGCCAGCAGTGCGACTAGCGGGAGAGTTACCGGGGAGCTGTTTTTT. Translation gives CASSATSGRVTGELFF.

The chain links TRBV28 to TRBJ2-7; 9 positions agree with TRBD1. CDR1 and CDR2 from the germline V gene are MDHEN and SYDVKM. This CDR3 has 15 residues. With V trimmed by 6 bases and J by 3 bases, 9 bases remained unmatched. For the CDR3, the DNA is TGTGCCAGCAGGCAAACAGGGGGCCCCGACTACGAGCAGTACTTC. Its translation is CASRQTGGPDYEQYF.

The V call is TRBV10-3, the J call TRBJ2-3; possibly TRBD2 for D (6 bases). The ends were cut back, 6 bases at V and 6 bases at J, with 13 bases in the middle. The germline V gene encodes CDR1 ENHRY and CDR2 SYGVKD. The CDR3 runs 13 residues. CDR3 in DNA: TGTGCCATCAGCCCTACTAGCTACGATACGCAGTATTTT. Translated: CAISPTSYDTQYF.

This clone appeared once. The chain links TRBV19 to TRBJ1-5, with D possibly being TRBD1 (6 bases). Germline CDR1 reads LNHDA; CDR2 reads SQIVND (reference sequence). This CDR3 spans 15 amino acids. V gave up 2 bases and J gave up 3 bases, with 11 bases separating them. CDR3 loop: CASSIQGTINQPQHF. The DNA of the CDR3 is TGTGCCAGTAGTATACAGGGGACTATCAATCAGCCCCAGCATTTT.

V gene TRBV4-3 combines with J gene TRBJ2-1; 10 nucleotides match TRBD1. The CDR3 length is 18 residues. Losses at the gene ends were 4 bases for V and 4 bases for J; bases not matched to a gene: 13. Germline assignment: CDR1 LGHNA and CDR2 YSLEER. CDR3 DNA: TGCGCCAGCAGCCTCAAAACCAGGGGACAGGGGTTTTACAATGAGCAGTTCTTC. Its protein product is CASSLKTRGQGFYNEQFF.

The DNA of the CDR3 is TGTGCCACCAGGACTAGCGGTAACTTCGGGGAGCTGTTTTTT. Protein product: CATRTSGNFGELFF. The chain recombines TRBV6-5 with TRBJ2-2; 10 bases map to TRBD2. The CDR3 is made up of 14 amino acids. Germline loops: CDR1 MNHEY, CDR2 SVGAGI. V lost 10 bases to trimming and J lost 7 bases; unmatched junction nucleotides: 9.

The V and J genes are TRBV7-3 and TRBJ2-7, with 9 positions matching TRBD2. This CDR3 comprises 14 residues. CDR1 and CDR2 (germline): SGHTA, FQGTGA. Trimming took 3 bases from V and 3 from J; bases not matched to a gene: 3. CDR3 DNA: TGTGCCAGCAGCTTGAGTAGCGGGGGCTACGAGCAGTACTTC. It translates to CASSLSSGGYEQYF.

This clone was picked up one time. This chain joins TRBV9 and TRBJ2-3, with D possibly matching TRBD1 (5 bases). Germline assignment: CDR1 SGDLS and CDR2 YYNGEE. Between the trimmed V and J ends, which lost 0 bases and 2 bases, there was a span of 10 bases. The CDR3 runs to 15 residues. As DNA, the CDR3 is TGTGCCAGCAGCGTAGCAGGGTTTAACACAGATACGCAGTATTTT. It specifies CASSVAGFNTDTQYF.

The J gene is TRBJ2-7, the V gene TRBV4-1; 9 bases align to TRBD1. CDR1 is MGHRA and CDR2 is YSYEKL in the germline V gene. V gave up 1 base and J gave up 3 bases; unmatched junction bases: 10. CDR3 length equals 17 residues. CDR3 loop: CASSQVGGQGGGYEQYF. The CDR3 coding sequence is TGCGCCAGCAGCCAAGTAGGGGGACAGGGAGGGGGCTACGAGCAGTACTTC.